This T cell receptor beta chain originates from a study of blood T cell repertoires in COVID-19. Overall study context: COVID-19 samples collected from the United States, Italy and Spain covered acute and convalescent phases. T cells, B-cell-depleted T cells, or PBMCs supplied cDNA or gDNA.

This CDR3 has 11 amino acids. Germline CDR1 is ENHRY and CDR2 is SYGVKD. The V and J ends lost 10 bases and 5 bases, in that order; junction bases with no gene match: 3. Authors' analysis steps: Nucleated cell counts were estimated from reference gene primer amplification. Some clones are missing from TCRdb's copy, which holds only in-frame ones; the method was immunoSEQ multiplex PCR. The V and J calls and the clone size are those of that table, but D and trimming were determined from the DNA. The top ten clones hold 6.5% to 10% of a sample with some 180,000 clones, 85% of them seen once. The material sequenced was peripheral blood. The receptor was isolated from a woman aged 60-75 years with acute or convalescent COVID-19. The chain recombines TRBV10-3 with TRBJ1-2, with 8 bases matching TRBD1. The CDR3 loop reads CATGTGYGYTF. CDR3 coding DNA: TGTGCCACCGGGACAGGTTATGGCTACACCTTC.